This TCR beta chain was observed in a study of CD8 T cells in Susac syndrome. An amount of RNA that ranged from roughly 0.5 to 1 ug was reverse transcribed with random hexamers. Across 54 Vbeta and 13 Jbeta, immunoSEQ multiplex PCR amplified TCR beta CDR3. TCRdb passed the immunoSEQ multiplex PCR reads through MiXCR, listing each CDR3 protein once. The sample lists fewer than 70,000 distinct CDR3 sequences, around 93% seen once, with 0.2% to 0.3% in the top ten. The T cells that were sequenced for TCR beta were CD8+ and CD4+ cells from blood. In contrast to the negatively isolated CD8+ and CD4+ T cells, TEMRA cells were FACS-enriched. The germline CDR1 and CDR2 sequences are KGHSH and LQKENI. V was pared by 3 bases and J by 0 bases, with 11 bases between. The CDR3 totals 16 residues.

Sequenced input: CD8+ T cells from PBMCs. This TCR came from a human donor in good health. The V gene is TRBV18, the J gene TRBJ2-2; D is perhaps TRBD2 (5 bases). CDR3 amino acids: CASSPDETTNTGELFF. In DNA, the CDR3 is TGTGCCAGCTCACCCGACGAGACTACGAACACCGGGGAGCTGTTTTTT.